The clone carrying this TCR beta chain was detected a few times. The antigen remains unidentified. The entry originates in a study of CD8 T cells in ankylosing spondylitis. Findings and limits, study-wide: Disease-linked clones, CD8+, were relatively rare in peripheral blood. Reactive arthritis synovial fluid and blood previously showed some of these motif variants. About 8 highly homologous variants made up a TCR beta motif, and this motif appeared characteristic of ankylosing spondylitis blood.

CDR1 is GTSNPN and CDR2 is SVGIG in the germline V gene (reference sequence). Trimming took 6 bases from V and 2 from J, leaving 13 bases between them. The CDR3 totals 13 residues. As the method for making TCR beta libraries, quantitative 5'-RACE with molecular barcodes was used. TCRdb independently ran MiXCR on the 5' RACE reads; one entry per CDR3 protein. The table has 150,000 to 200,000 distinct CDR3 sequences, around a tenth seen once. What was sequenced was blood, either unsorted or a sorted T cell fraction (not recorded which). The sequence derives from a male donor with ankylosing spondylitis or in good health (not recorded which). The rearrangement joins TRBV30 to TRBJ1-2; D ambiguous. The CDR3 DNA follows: TGTGCCTGTGGCAGACTGGAAAACTATGGCTACACCTTC. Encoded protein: CACGRLENYGYTF.